This TCR beta chain was sequenced during a study of CD8+ T cells in alopecia areata. The count of this clone is one. Following RNA extraction, reverse transcription yielded cDNA that acted as the sequencing template. Repertoires were generated with immunoSEQ multiplex PCR, while TCRdb's copy carries only in-frame clones and drops some. This sample carries about 200,000 clones, more than 30% of them seen once, and the ten largest clones take almost 0.5%. Described treatment: oral pan-JAK inhibitor, 5-10 mg twice daily. Germline V gene sequence: CDR1 SGHAT, CDR2 FQNNGV. The V end was cut by 2 bases, the J end by 8 bases, with 13 bases between. This CDR3 has 14 residues.

The chain is built from TRBV11-2 and TRBJ2-1; either TRBD1 or TRBD2 may supply D (7 bases each). The specimen comprised CD4+ T cells sorted from blood, sampled at roughly week 30, from a patient treated with tofacitinib. This clonotype was sampled from a human donor with alopecia areata. The DNA for the CDR3 is TGTGCCAGCAGCTTACGGGCAGGGGGGGATGAGCAGTTCTTC. This translates into CASSLRAGGDEQFF.